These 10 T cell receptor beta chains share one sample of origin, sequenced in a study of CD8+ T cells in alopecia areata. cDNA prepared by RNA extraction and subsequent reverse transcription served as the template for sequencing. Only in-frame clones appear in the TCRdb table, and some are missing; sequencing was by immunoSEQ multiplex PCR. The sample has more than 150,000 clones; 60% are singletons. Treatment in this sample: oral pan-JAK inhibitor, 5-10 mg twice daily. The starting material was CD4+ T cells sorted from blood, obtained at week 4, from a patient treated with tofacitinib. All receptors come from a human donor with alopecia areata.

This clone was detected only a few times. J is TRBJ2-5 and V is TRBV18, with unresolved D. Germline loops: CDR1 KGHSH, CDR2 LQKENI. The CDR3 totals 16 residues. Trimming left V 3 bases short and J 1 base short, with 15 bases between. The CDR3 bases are TGTGCCAGCTCACCGAGGCGGCGTCGGCTCCAAGAGACCCAGTACTTC. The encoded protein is CASSPRRRRLQETQYF.

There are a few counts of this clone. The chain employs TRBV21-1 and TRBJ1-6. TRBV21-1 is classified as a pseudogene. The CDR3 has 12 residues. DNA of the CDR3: TGTGCCAGCAGCAAAGCGGAATCACCCCTCCACTTT. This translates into CASSKAESPLHF.

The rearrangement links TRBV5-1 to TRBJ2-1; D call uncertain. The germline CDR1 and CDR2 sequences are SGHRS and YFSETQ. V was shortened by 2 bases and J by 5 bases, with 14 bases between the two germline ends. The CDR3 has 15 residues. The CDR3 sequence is CASSFAGALHNEQFF. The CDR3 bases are TGCGCCAGCAGCTTTGCAGGAGCCCTTCACAATGAGCAGTTCTTC.

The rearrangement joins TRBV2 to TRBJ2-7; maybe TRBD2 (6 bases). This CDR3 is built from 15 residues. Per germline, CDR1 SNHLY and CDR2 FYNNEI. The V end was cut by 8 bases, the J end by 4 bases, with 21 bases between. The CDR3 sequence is CASRAQGAGSYEQYF. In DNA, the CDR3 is TGTGCCAGCCGTGCCCAGGGTGCGGGGTCGTACGAGCAGTACTTC.

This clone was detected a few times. The CDR3, as DNA: TGCGCCAGCAGCCAAGGCTTACAAGGAAACACCATATATTTT. Its protein is CASSQGLQGNTIYF. The chain is built from TRBV5-1 and TRBJ1-3; D is ambiguous. The CDR3 spans 14 residues. CDR1 and CDR2 (germline): SGHRS, YFSETQ. V was trimmed by 4 bases and J by 4 bases, leaving 12 bases between them.

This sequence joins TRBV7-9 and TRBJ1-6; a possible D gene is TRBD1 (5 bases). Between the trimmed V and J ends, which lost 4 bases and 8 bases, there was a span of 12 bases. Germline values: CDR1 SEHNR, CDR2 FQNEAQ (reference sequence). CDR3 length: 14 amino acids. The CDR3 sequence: CASSSQGPDSPLHF. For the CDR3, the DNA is TGTGCCAGCAGCTCCCAGGGTCCGGATTCACCCCTCCACTTT.

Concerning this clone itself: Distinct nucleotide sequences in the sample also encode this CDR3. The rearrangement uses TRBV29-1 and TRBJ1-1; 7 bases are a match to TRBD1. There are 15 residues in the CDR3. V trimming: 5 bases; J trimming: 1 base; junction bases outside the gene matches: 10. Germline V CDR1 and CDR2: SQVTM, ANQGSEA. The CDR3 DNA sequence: TGCAGCGTTCCCGGGGTCGGACAGGCGAACACTGAAGCTTTCTTT. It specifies CSVPGVGQANTEAFF. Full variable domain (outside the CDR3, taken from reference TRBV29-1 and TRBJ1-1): SAVISQKPSRDICQRGTSLTIQCQVDSQVTMMFWYRQQPGQSLTLIATANQGSEATYESGFVIDKFPISRPNLTFSTLTVSNMSPEDSSIYLCSVPGVGQANTEAFFGQGTRLTVV.

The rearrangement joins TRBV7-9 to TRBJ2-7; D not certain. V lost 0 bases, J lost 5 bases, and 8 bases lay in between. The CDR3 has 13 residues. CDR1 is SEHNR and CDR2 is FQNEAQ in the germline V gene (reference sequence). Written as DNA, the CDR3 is TGTGCCAGCAGCTTAGCGCTCGGTAACGAGCAGTACTTC. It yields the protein CASSLALGNEQYF. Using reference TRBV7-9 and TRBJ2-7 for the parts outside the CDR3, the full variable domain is DTGVSQNPRHKITKRGQNVTFRCDPISEHNRLYWYRQTLGQGPEFLTYFQNEAQLEKSRLLSDRFSAERPKGSFSTLEIQRTEQGDSAMYLCASSLALGNEQYFGPGTRLTVT.

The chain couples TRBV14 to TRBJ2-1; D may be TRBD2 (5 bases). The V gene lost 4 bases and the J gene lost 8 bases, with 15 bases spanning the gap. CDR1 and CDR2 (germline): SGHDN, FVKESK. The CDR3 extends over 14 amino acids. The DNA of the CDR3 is TGTGCCAGCAGCCGGGCCAACAACGGGGATGAGCAGTTCTTC. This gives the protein CASSRANNGDEQFF.

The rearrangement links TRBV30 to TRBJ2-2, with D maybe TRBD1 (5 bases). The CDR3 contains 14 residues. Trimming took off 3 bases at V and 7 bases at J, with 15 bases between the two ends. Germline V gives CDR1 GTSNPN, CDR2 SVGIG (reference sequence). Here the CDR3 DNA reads TGTGCCTGGAGCAGGGCCGCAGCCTTCGGGGAGCTGTTTTTT. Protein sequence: CAWSRAAAFGELFF.